Below, one T cell receptor beta chain is given with its context. The source of the sample is a study of blood T cell repertoires in COVID-19. Looked up from germline, CDR1 is KGHSH and CDR2 is LQKENI. The CDR3 is 14 amino acids. V lost 2 bases, J lost 5 bases, and 10 bases lay in between. Authors' analysis steps: Cell counts per sample came from amplifying reference gene primers. Repertoires were generated with immunoSEQ multiplex PCR, while TCRdb's copy carries only in-frame clones and drops some. V, J and clone size derive from that table, while D and trimming were established from the DNA sequence. This sample has 150,000 to 200,000 clones, with 90% found just once.

The receptor was isolated from a man aged 45 to 65 with acute or convalescent COVID-19. The rearrangement uses TRBV18 and TRBJ2-1; D gene unclear. The material sequenced was peripheral blood. CDR3 sequence (DNA): TGTGCCAGCTCACCAAGGCTAGGCGACAATGAGCAGTTCTTC. As protein: CASSPRLGDNEQFF.